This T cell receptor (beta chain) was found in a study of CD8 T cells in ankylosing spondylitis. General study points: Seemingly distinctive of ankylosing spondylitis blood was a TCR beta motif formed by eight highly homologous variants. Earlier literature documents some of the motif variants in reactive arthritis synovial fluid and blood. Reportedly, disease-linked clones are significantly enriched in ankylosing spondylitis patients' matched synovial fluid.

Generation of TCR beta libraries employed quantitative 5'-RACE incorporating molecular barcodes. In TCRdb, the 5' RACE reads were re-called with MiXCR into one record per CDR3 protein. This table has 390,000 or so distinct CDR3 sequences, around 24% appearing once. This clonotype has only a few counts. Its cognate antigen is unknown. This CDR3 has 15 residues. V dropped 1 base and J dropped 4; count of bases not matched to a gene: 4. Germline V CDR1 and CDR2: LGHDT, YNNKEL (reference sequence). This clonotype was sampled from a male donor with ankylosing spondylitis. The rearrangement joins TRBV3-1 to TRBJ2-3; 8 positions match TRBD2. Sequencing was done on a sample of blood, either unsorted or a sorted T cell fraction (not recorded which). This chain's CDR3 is CASSQVGLVSDTQYF. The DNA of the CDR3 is TGTGCCAGCAGCCAAGTGGGACTAGTGTCAGATACGCAGTATTTT.